This T cell receptor (beta chain) comes out of a study of blood T cell repertoires in COVID-19. Data came from immunoSEQ multiplex PCR; TCRdb stores just in-frame clones and leaves some out. The sample contains 340,000 or so clones, roughly 84% of which appear only once. The CDR3 loop spans 14 amino acids. Looked up from germline, CDR1 is MNHEY and CDR2 is SVGAGI. The ends were cut back, 11 bases at V and 0 bases at J, with 16 bases in the middle. The chain has TRBV6-5 and TRBJ1-2; D is uncertain. The source is a man aged 45-60 years with active or convalescent COVID-19. The sequenced sample consisted of peripheral blood. CDR3 sequence reads: CAAAGLKTNYGYTF. CDR3 nucleotides: TGTGCCGCTGCGGGGTTAAAGACTAACTATGGCTACACCTTC.